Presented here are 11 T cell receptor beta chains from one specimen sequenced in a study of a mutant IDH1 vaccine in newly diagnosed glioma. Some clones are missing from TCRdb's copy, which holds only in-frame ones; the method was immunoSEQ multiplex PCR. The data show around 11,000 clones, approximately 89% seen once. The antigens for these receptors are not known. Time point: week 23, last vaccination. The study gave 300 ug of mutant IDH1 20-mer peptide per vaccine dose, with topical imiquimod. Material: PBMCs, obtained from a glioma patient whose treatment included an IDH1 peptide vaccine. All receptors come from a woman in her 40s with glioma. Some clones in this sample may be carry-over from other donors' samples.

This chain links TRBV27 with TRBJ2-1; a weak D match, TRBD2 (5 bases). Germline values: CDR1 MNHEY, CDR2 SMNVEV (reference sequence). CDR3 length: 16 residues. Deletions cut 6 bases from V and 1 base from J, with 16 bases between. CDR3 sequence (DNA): TGTGCCAGCAGAAGTACATTAGCGTTTTCCTACAATGAGCAGTTCTTC. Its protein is CASRSTLAFSYNEQFF.

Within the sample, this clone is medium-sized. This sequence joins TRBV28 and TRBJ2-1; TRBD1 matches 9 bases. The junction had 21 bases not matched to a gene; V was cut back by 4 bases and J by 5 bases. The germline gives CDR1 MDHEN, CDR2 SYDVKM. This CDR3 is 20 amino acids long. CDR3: CASSSPRTGDGGRRDNEQFF. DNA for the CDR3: TGTGCCAGCAGTTCCCCTCGGACAGGGGATGGGGGCCGTCGCGACAATGAGCAGTTCTTC.

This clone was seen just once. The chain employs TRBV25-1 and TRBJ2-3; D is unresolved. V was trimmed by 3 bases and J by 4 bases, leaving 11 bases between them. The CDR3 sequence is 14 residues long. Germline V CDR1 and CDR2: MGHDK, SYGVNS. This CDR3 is CASSDPSRADTQYF. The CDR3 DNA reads TGTGCCAGCAGTGATCCTTCCCGCGCAGATACGCAGTATTTT. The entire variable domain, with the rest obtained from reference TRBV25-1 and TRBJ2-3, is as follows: EADIYQTPRYLVIGTGKKITLECSQTMGHDKMYWYQQDPGMELHLIHYSYGVNSTEKGDLSSESTVSRIRTEHFPLTLESARPSHTSQYLCASSDPSRADTQYFGPGTRLTVL.

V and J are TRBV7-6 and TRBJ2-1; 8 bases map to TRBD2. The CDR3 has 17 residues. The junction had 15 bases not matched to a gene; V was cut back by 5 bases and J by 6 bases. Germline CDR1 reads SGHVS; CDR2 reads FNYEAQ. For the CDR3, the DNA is TGTGCCAGCAGCAGAACACCGGGACTAGATTTCCTCAATGAGCAGTTCTTC. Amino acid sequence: CASSRTPGLDFLNEQFF.

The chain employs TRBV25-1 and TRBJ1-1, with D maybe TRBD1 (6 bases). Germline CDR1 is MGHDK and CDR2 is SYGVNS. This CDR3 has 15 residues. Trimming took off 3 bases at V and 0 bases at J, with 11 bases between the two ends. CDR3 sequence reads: CASSEIDRLNTEAFF. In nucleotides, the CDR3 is TGTGCCAGCAGTGAGATCGACAGGTTGAACACTGAAGCTTTCTTT.

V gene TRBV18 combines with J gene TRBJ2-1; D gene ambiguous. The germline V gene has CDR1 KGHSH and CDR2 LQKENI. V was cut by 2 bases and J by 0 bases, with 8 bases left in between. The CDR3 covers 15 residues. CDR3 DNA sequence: TGTGCCAGCTCACCAATCAGAGGCTCCTACAATGAGCAGTTCTTC. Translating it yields CASSPIRGSYNEQFF.

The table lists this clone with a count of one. The CDR3 region is CAWSVLEGRRTDTQYF. Here the CDR3 DNA reads TGTGCCTGGAGTGTACTGGAGGGGCGACGCACAGATACGCAGTATTTT. V usage is TRBV30 and J usage is TRBJ2-3, with a weak D call TRBD2 (6 bases). Trimming removed 0 bases at V and 1 base at J, with 14 bases between. Germline lookup yields CDR1 GTSNPN and CDR2 SVGIG (reference sequence). The CDR3 covers 16 residues.

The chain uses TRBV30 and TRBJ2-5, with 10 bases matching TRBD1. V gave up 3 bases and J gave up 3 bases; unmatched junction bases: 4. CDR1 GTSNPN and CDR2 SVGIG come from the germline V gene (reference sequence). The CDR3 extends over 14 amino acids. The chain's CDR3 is CAWRRQGAEETQYF. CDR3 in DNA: TGTGCCTGGAGGAGACAGGGGGCTGAAGAGACCCAGTACTTC.

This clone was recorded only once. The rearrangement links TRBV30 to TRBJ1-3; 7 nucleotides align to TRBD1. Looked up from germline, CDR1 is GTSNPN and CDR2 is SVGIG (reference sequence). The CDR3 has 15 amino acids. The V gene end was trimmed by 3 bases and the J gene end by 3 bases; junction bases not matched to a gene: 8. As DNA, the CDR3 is TGTGCCTGGAGAGCGACAGGGAATAATGGAAACACCATATATTTT. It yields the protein CAWRATGNNGNTIYF.

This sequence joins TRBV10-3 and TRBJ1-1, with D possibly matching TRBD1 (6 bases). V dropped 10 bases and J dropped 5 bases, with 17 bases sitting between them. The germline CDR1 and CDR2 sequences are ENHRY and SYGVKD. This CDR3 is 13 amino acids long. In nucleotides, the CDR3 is TGTGCCACCAGGAGCCAGGGGAGAACTGAAGCTTTCTTT. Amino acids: CATRSQGRTEAFF.

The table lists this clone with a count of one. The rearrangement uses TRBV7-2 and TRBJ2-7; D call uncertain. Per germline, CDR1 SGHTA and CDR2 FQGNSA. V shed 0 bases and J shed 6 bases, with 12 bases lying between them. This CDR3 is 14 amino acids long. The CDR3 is CASSLAGLTGEQYF. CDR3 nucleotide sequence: TGTGCCAGCAGCTTAGCCGGCTTGACGGGCGAGCAGTACTTC.